This T cell receptor beta chain appears in the sequencing data of a study of brain T cells in children with intractable seizures (dated by TCRdb to 2020 to 2023). As for the study more broadly: Resected brain tissue from 53 pediatric epilepsy surgery cases was initially screened for immune gene transcripts with a NanoString immunology panel. About 70% of the 12 selected surgery cases also had pre-surgery blood sequenced, which left four cases with brain tissue only. The study at large found these results: Because pre- and post-surgery blood were sequenced to different depths, clones absent from the pre-surgery sample may reflect undersampling. Viral specificity was inferred solely from CDR3 sequence similarity, and the HCMV serostatus of the patients was not known.

This specimen's time point label, interpreted: resected brain tissue, or blood drawn just prior to surgery. The surgery cases with the highest brain T cell transcript signatures were chosen for TCR beta chain sequencing of brain tissue, and also of blood when blood was available. Before surgery, the patients had been given at least one anti-epileptic drug. The TCR-sequenced patients were children whose drug-resistant epilepsy was caused by tuberous sclerosis complex, focal cortical dysplasia, Rasmussen encephalitis or hemimegalencephaly. Blood samples were collected immediately before the epilepsy surgery. The Monarch genomic DNA purification kit was used to extract bulk genomic DNA from unsorted brain tissue and whole blood. Cut back by 5 bases and 2 bases, the V and J ends lie 14 bases apart. From a lookup of the germline V gene (reference sequence), CDR1 and CDR2 are SEHNR and FQNEAQ. Taken from cysteine to phenylalanine, the CDR3 has 15 residues. Only the CDR3 region is kept as DNA, spanning 45 bases read in frame from base 1.

This clone has a handful of counts. Its antigen is not yet known. Per-base quality was not reported, and no clone a single base away is much larger than it. TCR beta chain sequences were generated from genomic DNA using the immunoSEQ assay. The study's processing was this. CDR3 sequences not starting with the conserved framework cysteine at position 104 were manually removed. To get clonality, the normalized Shannon's Diversity Index was subtracted from one, giving values from 0 (maximal diversity) to 1 (oligoclonal). Chi-squared comparison-of-proportions tests were used to check whether the frequency of the same CDR3 differed between samples, for example brain versus blood. Public clonotypes were identified through searches of immuneACCESS, and similarity to known antiviral clonotypes was evaluated with the VDJdb browser. The table comes from immuneACCESS by way of TCRdb, which keeps in-frame sequences with V and J called. Part of the clones is missing from these tables; in studies checked, under half for an unresolved V gene and the rest for unknown reasons. V and J calls and clone size are copied from that table; D and trimming were computed from the DNA. The sample includes 88,000 or so clones, with around nine tenths observed a single time. Around 24% of the sample comes from the top ten.

The TCR originated in a girl aged 2 to 9 with Rasmussen encephalitis and intractable seizures. The chain was built from TRBV7-9 and TRBJ2-3, with the D gene not clear enough to name. The input for sequencing was peripheral blood, taken at surgery. The CDR3 protein is CASSPPHASTDTQYF. The nucleotide sequence reads as follows: TGTGCCAGCAGCCCCCCCCACGCCTCCACAGATACGCAGTATTTT. This CDR3, with the reference TRBV7-9 and TRBJ2-3 proteins standing in past its ends, gives the full variable domain DTGVSQNPRHKITKRGQNVTFRCDPISEHNRLYWYRQTLGQGPEFLTYFQNEAQLEKSRLLSDRFSAERPKGSFSTLEIQRTEQGDSAMYLCASSPPHASTDTQYFGPGTRLTVL.